Listed here are 31 T cell receptor beta chains from one sample, sequenced in a study of control samples from healthy donors and cancer patients (dated by TCRdb to about 2020). The library was generated by the immunoSEQ multiplex PCR assay. Entries here come from immuneACCESS through TCRdb and include only in-frame sequences with V and J called. Some clones fail to appear in such tables; in the studies checked, an unresolved V gene covers under half of the shortfall, and the cause of the remainder is unknown. For this sample there are about 80,000 clones; about nine tenths appear just once. The ten largest clones capture around 6% of the sample. Specimen: blood. These TCRs come from a man aged 45-60 years in good health.

This chain joins TRBV30 and TRBJ1-1, with 8 bases aligning to TRBD1. Germline CDR1 and CDR2: GTSNPN and SVGIG (reference sequence). CDR3 length: 13 amino acids. V shed 8 bases, J shed 6 bases, and the junction held 11 bases outside the gene matches. The CDR3 here is CASYRGNSPEAFF. The CDR3, as DNA: TGTGCCAGTTACAGGGGGAACAGCCCTGAAGCTTTCTTT.

The rearrangement links TRBV13 to TRBJ1-1; maybe TRBD1 (6 bases). V dropped 5 bases and J dropped 5 bases, with 15 bases sitting between them. The V gene's germline CDR1 is PRHDT and CDR2 FYEKMQ (reference sequence). There are 14 residues in the CDR3. In nucleotides, the CDR3 is TGTGCCAGCAGCCTAGAGGGGGAGGGGACTGAAGCTTTCTTT. It is translated as CASSLEGEGTEAFF.

The V call is TRBV5-8, the J call TRBJ1-6; D is unclear. Germline V gene lookup returns CDR1 SGHTS and CDR2 YDEGEE. The germline V and J ends were trimmed by 2 bases and 9 bases, with 18 bases remaining between them. This CDR3 region has 16 residues. This CDR3 reads CASSFEGPVSRSPLHF. The DNA of the CDR3 is TGTGCCAGCAGCTTTGAGGGCCCCGTATCGCGTTCACCCCTCCACTTT.

The chain couples TRBV19 to TRBJ2-2, with D uncertain. The V end was cut by 10 bases, the J end by 1 base, with 10 bases between. Germline CDR1 is LNHDA and CDR2 is SQIVND (reference sequence). CDR3 size: 13 residues. CDR3: CATDHKNTGELFF. The CDR3 DNA is TGTGCCACCGACCACAAGAACACCGGGGAGCTGTTTTTT.

The chain uses TRBV9 and TRBJ1-2; perhaps TRBD1 as D (5 bases). This CDR3 region has 13 residues. CDR1 and CDR2 from the germline V gene are SGDLS and YYNGEE. V shed 7 bases and J shed 7 bases, with 17 bases lying between them. CDR3 in DNA: TGTGCCAGCCAACAGGAGAGCGGAGGTGGCTACACCTTC. As protein: CASQQESGGGYTF.

In DNA, the CDR3 is TGTGCCAGCATCCCCGGAGGGGGGACTGAAGCTTTCTTT. This sequence encodes CASIPGGGTEAFF. V is TRBV5-5 and J is TRBJ1-1; D possibly corresponds to TRBD1 (6 bases). This CDR3 region has 13 residues. In germline, CDR1 is SGHKS, CDR2 YYEKEE (reference sequence). V gave up 6 bases and J gave up 5 bases, with 14 bases separating them.

This clone was picked up one time. The rearrangement links TRBV5-6 to TRBJ2-5; 8 bases line up with TRBD1. In germline, CDR1 is SGHDT, CDR2 YYEEEE. The V segment lost 0 bases and the J segment 4 bases; nucleotides outside the gene matches: 5. The CDR3 consists of 15 residues. The CDR3 loop is CASSLGQGAGETQYF. The CDR3 nucleotides read TGTGCCAGCAGCTTGGGCCAGGGGGCAGGAGAGACCCAGTACTTC.

The chain carries TRBV7-8 and TRBJ1-3; D is unclear. The length of the CDR3 is 13 residues. The germline V and J ends were trimmed by 4 bases and 3 bases, with 7 bases remaining between them. In germline, CDR1 is SGHVS, CDR2 FQNEAQ. CDR3 sequence (DNA): TGTGCCAGCAGCTCATCGAGTGGAAACACCATATATTTT. Its translation: CASSSSSGNTIYF.

This clone was seen a few times. The chain joins TRBV27 to TRBJ1-6; 7 bases fit TRBD1. The germline V gene has CDR1 MNHEY and CDR2 SMNVEV (reference sequence). Trimming cost V 4 bases and J 5 bases; bases outside gene matches: 2. The CDR3 consists of 14 residues. The CDR3 sequence is CASSWDRNNSPLHF. For the CDR3, the DNA is TGTGCCAGCAGTTGGGACAGAAATAATTCACCCCTCCACTTT.

The chain is built from TRBV5-1 and TRBJ1-4; the match to TRBD1 covers 12 bases. With V trimmed by 4 bases and J by 8 bases, 3 bases remained unmatched. In germline, CDR1 is SGHRS, CDR2 YFSETQ. The CDR3 spans 14 residues. Here the CDR3 DNA reads TGCGCCAGCAGCGGGACAGGGGGCGAAGAAAAACTGTTTTTT. Its translation is CASSGTGGEEKLFF.

This chain uses TRBV7-9 with TRBJ1-2, with unresolved D. Germline lookup yields CDR1 SEHNR and CDR2 FQNEAQ (reference sequence). V lost 4 bases and J 3 bases, leaving 12 bases between the germline ends. This CDR3 has 14 residues. CDR3 DNA: TGTGCCAGCAGCTCACTGACGCAGGACTATGGCTACACCTTC. The encoded protein is CASSSLTQDYGYTF. The entire variable domain, with the rest obtained from reference TRBV7-9 and TRBJ1-2, is as follows: DTGVSQNPRHKITKRGQNVTFRCDPISEHNRLYWYRQTLGQGPEFLTYFQNEAQLEKSRLLSDRFSAERPKGSFSTLEIQRTEQGDSAMYLCASSSLTQDYGYTFGSGTRLTVV.

This chain connects TRBV2 to TRBJ1-3; 8 bases agree with TRBD1. The V gene's germline CDR1 is SNHLY and CDR2 FYNNEI. With 4 bases clipped from V and 0 bases from J, the junction kept 8 bases outside the gene matches. The CDR3 runs 17 residues. CDR3 loop: CASSGGRGLPSGNTIYF. As DNA, the CDR3 is TGTGCCAGCAGTGGGGGCAGGGGGCTTCCCTCTGGAAACACCATATATTTT.

This sequence joins TRBV3-1 (or the pseudogene TRBV3-2) and TRBJ2-3; D remains ambiguous. The CDR3 is 14 amino acids. V shed 4 bases and J shed 7 bases, with 15 bases lying between them. CDR1 and CDR2 from the germline V gene are LGHDT and YNNKEL (reference sequence). The CDR3 bases are TGTGCCAGCAGCCTGACCGGCCCCCTTAATACGCAGTATTTT. This translates into CASSLTGPLNTQYF.

The genes are TRBV7-9 and TRBJ2-5, with D perhaps matching TRBD2 (6 bases). Trimming cost V 5 bases and J 3 bases, with 13 bases left between them. The CDR3 loop spans 14 amino acids. Germline loops: CDR1 SEHNR, CDR2 FQNEAQ (reference sequence). The CDR3 loop reads CASSNTAGEETQYF. CDR3 coding DNA: TGTGCCAGCAGCAACACAGCGGGTGAAGAGACCCAGTACTTC.

This chain uses TRBV5-8 with TRBJ2-1; 10 bases align to TRBD1. Trimming took 5 bases from V and 10 from J; bases not matched to a gene: 9. CDR3 length: 14 residues. The V gene's germline CDR1 is SGHTS and CDR2 YDEGEE. The CDR3 sequence: CASRPGTGVREQFF. DNA for the CDR3: TGTGCCAGCAGACCCGGGACAGGGGTAAGGGAGCAGTTCTTC.

V and J are TRBV7-3 and TRBJ2-6; D not resolved. CDR3 length: 15 amino acids. V lost 5 bases and J 1 base, leaving 9 bases between the germline ends. Germline V lookup: CDR1 SGHTA, CDR2 FQGTGA. The CDR3 coding sequence is TGTGCCAGCAGCCCCCCCCTGTCTGGGGCCAACGTCCTGACTTTC. This encodes CASSPPLSGANVLTF.

CDR3 nucleotide sequence: TGTGCCAGCAGCTTAGAGGACTGGGGCACAGATACGCAGTATTTT. Translation: CASSLEDWGTDTQYF. The V gene is TRBV7-2, the J gene TRBJ2-3; TRBD2 might be the D (5 bases). Germline CDR1 is SGHTA and CDR2 is FQGNSA. There are 15 residues in the CDR3. Trimming took 1 base from V and 1 from J, leaving 9 bases between them.

V gene TRBV3-1 (or the pseudogene TRBV3-2) combines with J gene TRBJ2-2; tentative D call: TRBD1 (5 bases). CDR3 size: 18 residues. Trimming pared 0 bases from V and 3 bases from J, leaving 17 bases between. Germline CDR1 LGHDT, CDR2 YNNKEL (reference sequence). The chain's CDR3 is CASSQDHRGGSDTGELFF. CDR3 in DNA: TGTGCCAGCAGCCAAGATCATAGGGGCGGTTCGGACACCGGGGAGCTGTTTTTT.

This clone has more than one count but fewer than ten. CDR3 nucleotides: TGTGCCAGTAGTCACAGGACAGGGGAAACTGAAGCTTTCTTT. Translating it yields CASSHRTGETEAFF. This rearrangement joins TRBV19 to TRBJ1-1; 9 nucleotides agree with TRBD1. The length of the CDR3 is 14 residues. Losses at the gene ends were 5 bases for V and 5 bases for J; bases not matched to a gene: 6. Germline V gives CDR1 LNHDA, CDR2 SQIVND (reference sequence).

This chain links TRBV3-1 (or the pseudogene TRBV3-2) with TRBJ1-4; D ambiguous. This CDR3 is 15 amino acids long. CDR1 is LGHDT and CDR2 is YNNKEL in the germline V gene (reference sequence). The V end lost 0 bases, the J end lost 8 bases, and 13 bases lay between the germline ends. The chain's CDR3 is CASSQEARGYEKLFF. CDR3 nucleotide sequence: TGTGCCAGCAGCCAAGAGGCTCGGGGTTACGAAAAACTGTTTTTT.

The V gene is TRBV19, the J gene TRBJ1-2; no firm D call. V shed 3 bases and J shed 9 bases, with 11 bases lying between them. The CDR3 extends over 12 amino acids. Per germline, CDR1 LNHDA and CDR2 SQIVND (reference sequence). The CDR3 region has the DNA TGTGCCAGTAGTATTCCGGGAGGAAGCTACACCTTC. Translating gives CASSIPGGSYTF.

The chain is built from TRBV5-8 and TRBJ1-1, with a possible D match to TRBD1 (5 bases). This CDR3 has 14 amino acids. Germline V lookup: CDR1 SGHTS, CDR2 YDEGEE. V shed 5 bases and J shed 1 base, with 12 bases lying between them. The CDR3 DNA reads as TGTGCCAGCAGAATGTGGGACGGGAACACTGAAGCTTTCTTT. It specifies CASRMWDGNTEAFF.

The chain joins TRBV7-6 to TRBJ2-7; no clear D gene. Germline V gene data show CDR1 as SGHVS and CDR2 as FNYEAQ. The CDR3 is 14 amino acids. Trimming pared 4 bases from V and 1 base from J, leaving 11 bases between. CDR3 DNA sequence: TGTGCCAGCAGCTCGGTGAAGGGTTCCTACGAGCAGTACTTC. Protein product: CASSSVKGSYEQYF.

This clone occurred a few times. This rearrangement joins TRBV4-1 to TRBJ1-6; D not certain. The CDR3 covers 12 residues. Germline CDR1 and CDR2: MGHRA and YSYEKL. Trimming shortened V by 0 bases and J by 9 bases, and 3 bases separated the two germline ends. CDR3: CASSQDASPLHF. The CDR3 DNA follows: TGCGCCAGCAGCCAAGATGCTTCACCCCTCCACTTT.

The chain employs TRBV7-2 and TRBJ2-2; unclear D gene. The CDR3 spans 14 residues. Trimming pared 2 bases from V and 4 bases from J, leaving 8 bases between. Germline CDR1 SGHTA, CDR2 FQGNSA. CDR3 amino acids: CASSLRRSTGELFF. CDR3 bases: TGTGCCAGCAGCTTAAGAAGGTCCACCGGGGAGCTGTTTTTT.

The rearrangement uses TRBV19 and TRBJ1-2; 7 bases are shared with TRBD1. There are 14 residues in the CDR3. Germline V gene data show CDR1 as LNHDA and CDR2 as SQIVND (reference sequence). Trimming cost V 3 bases and J 3 bases; bases outside gene matches: 4. In DNA form, the CDR3 reads TGTGCCAGTAGTATCCCAACAGGGGACTATGGCTACACCTTC. Translation gives CASSIPTGDYGYTF.

CDR3 DNA: TGTGCCAGCAGCCAAGGGCAGGGAGTCTCTGAAGCTTTCTTT. Its translation is CASSQGQGVSEAFF. This chain links TRBV3-1 (or the pseudogene TRBV3-2) with TRBJ1-1; possibly TRBD1 for D (5 bases). The CDR3 covers 14 residues. The V end lost 1 base, the J end lost 6 bases, and 12 bases lay between the germline ends. CDR1 and CDR2 from the germline V gene are LGHDT and YNNKEL (reference sequence).

The CDR3 DNA reads TGTGCCAGCAGCTTAGGAAGGGACTCTCGCTCCTACGAGCAGTACTTC. Its translation: CASSLGRDSRSYEQYF. The V and J genes are TRBV7-9 and TRBJ2-7; TRBD2 is a possible D gene (6 bases). The CDR3 is 16 residues long. Germline V gene sequence: CDR1 SEHNR, CDR2 FQNEAQ (reference sequence). Trimming cost V 1 base and J 0 bases, with 13 bases left between them.

This chain links TRBV24-1 with TRBJ2-3, with 8 bases fitting TRBD2. The CDR3 has 16 amino acids. Germline V gene data show CDR1 as KGHDR and CDR2 as SFDVKD. With 4 bases clipped from V and 4 bases from J, the junction kept 9 bases outside the gene matches. The CDR3 loop is CATSDPGGGNPDTQYF. Here the CDR3 DNA reads TGTGCCACCAGTGACCCTGGCGGGGGGAACCCAGATACGCAGTATTTT.

The chain uses TRBV6-5 and TRBJ1-5; 7 bases are shared with TRBD1. CDR1 and CDR2 from the germline V gene are MNHEY and SVGAGI. V shed 6 bases and J 4 bases; nucleotides not matched to a gene: 6. This CDR3 contains 14 residues. The CDR3 protein is CASRKQQGNQPQHF. CDR3 nucleotide sequence: TGTGCCAGCAGAAAACAACAGGGGAATCAGCCCCAGCATTTT.

The chain employs TRBV6-5 and TRBJ2-7; D perhaps matches TRBD2 (6 bases). CDR1 is MNHEY, CDR2 SVGAGI, per germline. V dropped 3 bases and J dropped 4 bases, with 13 bases sitting between them. The CDR3 contains 14 residues. The CDR3 nucleotides are TGTGCCAGCAGTTATAGGGACTTCGGTTACGAGCAGTACTTC. Its protein product is CASSYRDFGYEQYF.